This TCR beta chain appears in the sequencing data of a study of CD8+ T cells in alopecia areata. Study findings and constraints: When scalp samples are sequenced, resident alphabeta T cells of normal skin are also captured.

Once RNA had been extracted, it was reverse transcribed into cDNA to act as the sequencing template. Sequencing was performed with immunoSEQ multiplex PCR; in TCRdb, only in-frame clones are kept and a portion is missing. The sample has 50,000 to 70,000 clones, roughly two fifths seen once. The germline V gene has CDR1 SGHTA and CDR2 FQGTGA. This CDR3 has 13 residues. V lost 5 bases, J lost 6 bases, and 5 bases stayed unmatched. This clone was recorded only once. What it binds is not known. Lesional scalp punch biopsies and peripheral blood came from alopecia areata patients. The authors sorted CD4+ and CD8+ T cells from PBMCs.

The chain uses TRBV7-3 and TRBJ1-1; 8 nucleotides align to TRBD1. The sequence was obtained from a human donor with alopecia areata. What was sequenced was NKG2D-low CD8+ T cells sorted from blood. CDR3 amino acids: CASSPGGRAEAFF. The CDR3 nucleotides read TGTGCCAGCAGCCCAGGGGGCCGGGCTGAAGCTTTCTTT.